The present TCR beta chain was sequenced within a study of blood T cell repertoires in COVID-19 (TCRdb year 2020). In the study overall: Samples covering the acute and convalescent phases of COVID-19 were provided by collaborators in the United States, Italy and Spain. The prospective study material was composed of cDNA or gDNA derived from T cells, B-cell-depleted T cells, or PBMCs. Deeply sampled blood TCRbeta repertoires from subjects exposed to, actively infected with, or recovered from COVID-19 were included in the dataset. The repertoires were made available in a free public database intended to serve as a resource for research on the immune response to SARS-CoV-2. Samples were obtained from the ongoing ImmuneRACE study (first 160 participants) and from about 1,300 subjects provided by 6 global collaborators. Sample metadata almost always included a de-identified subject ID, COVID-19 status, age in years and sex. Where available, HLA class I and class II types were taken from metadata supplied by the sample provider and were not determined by assay-based typing.

There are 14 amino acids in the CDR3, from cysteine to phenylalanine inclusive. The retained sequence is limited to the CDR3, 42 bases, with the frame set at the first base. CDR1 SGHDT and CDR2 YYEEEE are derived from the germline V gene. The junction shows trimming of 1 base on V and 0 bases on J, plus 8 bases between the germline ends. A word on this clone: No antigen is known for it. One base away there is no much larger clone; base qualities are not given.

TCRbeta CDR3 regions were amplified from genomic DNA by means of the immunoSEQ Assay, a bias-controlled multiplex PCR. Per the source publication's procedure: The number of nucleated cells in each sample was estimated by amplification of reference gene primers within the assay. To quantify the absolute abundance of each unique TCRbeta CDR3 rearrangement, sequence reads were collapsed and filtered. For each sample, productive Simpson clonality was calculated by taking the square root of Simpson's diversity index across productive rearrangements. The table comes from immuneACCESS by way of TCRdb, which keeps in-frame sequences with V and J called. Part of the clones is missing from these tables; in studies checked, under half for an unresolved V gene and the rest for unknown reasons. Clonal size and the V and J genes are those of that table, whereas D and trimming came from the DNA. Here the sample has 330,000 or so clones; over 75% occur a single time. Roughly 3% of the sample is held by the ten biggest clonotypes.

Findings and caveats that apply to the study as a whole: Clinical and demographic metadata were provided uncurated, with the amount varying by source and participant.

Participants in the prospective study were enrolled through a virtual design, were aged about 18 to 100 years, and lived in 24 United States geographic areas. In the prospective study, participants were assigned to cohorts based on the clinical history participants reported in a screening survey and a study questionnaire. ImmuneRACE Cohort 3 recovered participants were defined by two consecutive negative NP/OP PCR tests, healthcare professional clearance, or symptom resolution. Mobile phlebotomists in the prospective study collected whole blood, serum and a nasopharyngeal or oropharyngeal swab from every participant. Prospective study participants could optionally give additional blood draws and questionnaires over an approximately two-month period. Blood samples from the prospective study were shipped frozen or at room temperature prior to DNA extraction.

The sample taken for sequencing was PBMCs or T cells enriched from blood (not recorded which). Recombination connected TRBV5-6 to TRBJ2-7, and possibly TRBD2, on 5 matching bases. The clonotype originates from a woman in her thirties who had recovered from COVID-19. The DNA is TGTGCCAGCAGCTTGAATCGGGACTCCTACGAGCAGTACTTC. The resulting protein is CASSLNRDSYEQYF.